The 21 T cell receptor beta chains below were found in one sample sequenced in a study of shared clonotypes between healthy human individuals. Produced via immunoSEQ multiplex PCR; TCRdb's table is partial and in-frame only. Counted here are over 2 million clones, under 95% occurring once; the ten biggest clones make up more than 0.35%. Sequencing was carried out using naive CD4+ T cells from PBMCs. Subset: CD45RA+ positively selected. The receptors here all came from a young man in good health. Some clones in this sample may be carry-over from other donors' samples.

This CDR3 reads CASSSRQGGYEQYF. Written as DNA, the CDR3 is TGTGCCAGCAGCTCACGACAGGGTGGCTACGAGCAGTACTTC. This chain uses TRBV11-2 with TRBJ2-7; TRBD1 aligns across 7 bases. This CDR3 has 14 amino acids. Trimming cost V 4 bases and J 3 bases; bases outside gene matches: 6. In germline, CDR1 is SGHAT, CDR2 FQNNGV.

This chain joins TRBV5-4 and TRBJ2-7, with 12 bases aligning to TRBD2. CDR3 length: 17 residues. The junction had 6 bases not matched to a gene; V was cut back by 0 bases and J by 2 bases. Germline CDR1 and CDR2: SGHNT and YYREEE (reference sequence). CDR3 protein: CASSLGLAGGEAYEQYF. The CDR3 DNA reads TGTGCCAGCAGCTTGGGGCTAGCGGGAGGGGAGGCCTACGAGCAGTACTTC.

The chain is built from TRBV7-2 and TRBJ2-1; TRBD1 is a possible D gene (5 bases). This CDR3 is 14 amino acids long. Germline loops: CDR1 SGHTA, CDR2 FQGNSA. The germline V and J ends were trimmed by 4 bases and 2 bases, with 9 bases remaining between them. The DNA for the CDR3 is TGTGCCAGCAGCTCCAGGGCTACCTACAATGAGCAGTTCTTC. It encodes CASSSRATYNEQFF.

The chain is built from TRBV5-1 and TRBJ2-2; D gene unclear. This CDR3 is 13 amino acids long. The V end was cut by 0 bases, the J end by 4 bases, with 4 bases between. In germline, CDR1 is SGHRS, CDR2 YFSETQ. CDR3 loop: CASSLVRTGELFF. CDR3 in DNA: TGCGCCAGCAGCTTGGTTCGCACCGGGGAGCTGTTTTTT.

This sequence joins TRBV2 and TRBJ2-1; D unclear. CDR1 SNHLY and CDR2 FYNNEI come from the germline V gene. Deletions cut 4 bases from V and 6 bases from J, with 13 bases between. There are 14 residues in the CDR3. In nucleotides, the CDR3 is TGTGCCAGCAGTGCCGGCCTTGGGCTCAATGAGCAGTTCTTC. Encoded protein: CASSAGLGLNEQFF.

The genes are TRBV7-8 and TRBJ2-1; 8 bases agree with TRBD2. CDR3 length: 14 residues. CDR1 and CDR2 from the germline V gene are SGHVS and FQNEAQ. Trimming cost V 8 bases and J 5 bases; bases outside gene matches: 8. CDR3 amino acids: CASSRGGYNNEQFF. The CDR3, as DNA: TGTGCCAGCTCCCGGGGGGGATATAACAATGAGCAGTTCTTC.

Concerning this clone: The same CDR3 arises from other DNA sequences in this sample as well. The chain is built from TRBV28 and TRBJ2-7; tentative D call: TRBD1 (6 bases). V lost 4 bases and J lost 4, with 8 bases in between. CDR3 length: 12 residues. Germline V gene sequence: CDR1 MDHEN, CDR2 SYDVKM. DNA for the CDR3: TGTGCCAGCAGTTCGACAGGTTACGAGCAGTACTTC. Its protein is CASSSTGYEQYF.

This rearrangement joins TRBV18 to TRBJ1-1, with a weak D call TRBD1 (6 bases). V lost 5 bases, J lost 5 bases, and 18 bases lay in between. Germline assignment: CDR1 KGHSH and CDR2 LQKENI. This CDR3 has 15 residues. The CDR3 region is CASSSYTGRATEAFF. The DNA for the CDR3 is TGTGCCAGCTCATCCTACACAGGGAGGGCGACTGAAGCTTTCTTT. The variable domain in full, with the rest retrieved from reference TRBV18 and TRBJ1-1, is NAGVMQNPRHLVRRRGQEARLRCSPMKGHSHVYWYRQLPEEGLKFMVYLQKENIIDESGMPKERFSAEFPKEGPSILRIQQVVRGDSAAYFCASSSYTGRATEAFFGQGTRLTVV.

The rearrangement uses TRBV28 and TRBJ1-3; the match to TRBD1 covers 8 bases. The CDR3 contains 16 residues. Germline V gives CDR1 MDHEN, CDR2 SYDVKM. V trimming: 5 bases; J trimming: 0 bases; junction bases outside the gene matches: 6. CDR3 nucleotides: TGTGCCAGCAGTCCAAGACAGGGGTTCTCTGGAAACACCATATATTTT. This gives the protein CASSPRQGFSGNTIYF.

This clone was seen a single time. The chain links TRBV7-9 to TRBJ1-4; no firm D call. The CDR3 covers 15 residues. Germline assignment: CDR1 SEHNR and CDR2 FQNEAQ (reference sequence). Trimming cost V 5 bases and J 0 bases, with 10 bases left between them. CDR3 in amino acids: CASSALLATNEKLFF. CDR3 in DNA: TGTGCCAGCAGCGCCCTCTTGGCAACTAATGAAAAACTGTTTTTT. The full variable domain, its missing parts supplied by reference TRBV7-9 and TRBJ1-4, is DTGVSQNPRHKITKRGQNVTFRCDPISEHNRLYWYRQTLGQGPEFLTYFQNEAQLEKSRLLSDRFSAERPKGSFSTLEIQRTEQGDSAMYLCASSALLATNEKLFFGSGTQLSVL.

The V and J genes are TRBV5-1 and TRBJ2-7; no clear D. CDR3 size: 12 residues. The germline CDR1 and CDR2 sequences are SGHRS and YFSETQ. Trimming shortened V by 1 base and J by 5 bases, and 7 bases separated the two germline ends. The CDR3 bases are TGCGCCAGCAGCTTGAAAGCGAACGAGCAGTACTTC. Its translation: CASSLKANEQYF.

V gene TRBV6-6 combines with J gene TRBJ2-7; 8 bases match TRBD2. Germline V gene data show CDR1 as MNHNY and CDR2 as SVGAGI (reference sequence). The CDR3 contains 14 residues. The CDR3 DNA is TGTGCTGCCCGCGCTAGCGGGTTCCCCTACGAGCAGTACTTC. Its protein is CAARASGFPYEQYF.

V and J are TRBV5-8 and TRBJ1-2; 7 nucleotides match TRBD1. This CDR3 is built from 15 residues. Germline CDR1 is SGHTS and CDR2 is YDEGEE. V dropped 4 bases and J dropped 1; count of bases not matched to a gene: 7. For the CDR3, the DNA is TGTGCCAGCAGCCGGACAGGCTCTAATAACTATGGCTACACCTTC. It yields the protein CASSRTGSNNYGYTF. Complete variable domain (other parts from reference TRBV5-8 and TRBJ1-2): EAGVTQSPTHLIKTRGQQATLRCSPISGHTSVYWYQQALGLGLQFLLWYDEGEERNRGNFPPRFSGRQFPNYSSELNVNALELEDSALYLCASSRTGSNNYGYTFGSGTRLTVV.

The count of this clone is one. The chain has TRBV6-6 and TRBJ1-1, with D perhaps matching TRBD1 (6 bases). With 7 bases removed from V and 5 bases from J, the gap between germline ends came to 20 bases. The CDR3 is made up of 15 amino acids. Per the germline V gene, CDR1 is MNHNY and CDR2 is SVGAGI (reference sequence). Here the CDR3 reads CASTLRIGGGTEAFF. The DNA for the CDR3 is TGTGCCAGCACCCTCCGGATCGGGGGCGGAACTGAAGCTTTCTTT.

The V and J genes are TRBV11-2 and TRBJ2-3; D is unresolved. V was trimmed by 3 bases and J by 0 bases, leaving 7 bases between them. The CDR3 spans 14 residues. CDR1 and CDR2 (germline): SGHAT, FQNNGV. CDR3 loop: CASSFSVSTDTQYF. The DNA of the CDR3 is TGTGCCAGCAGCTTTTCAGTTAGCACAGATACGCAGTATTTT.

This chain connects TRBV1 to TRBJ2-1; the DNA was not compared with TRBD2, the D call given in the table. TRBV1 is an annotated pseudogene. The CDR3 has 15 amino acids. The CDR3 loop is CTSSPGTSGRNEQFF. CDR3 DNA sequence: TGCACCAGCAGTCCCGGGACTAGCGGGAGGAATGAGCAGTTCTTC.

CDR3 region: CASSGRQGSAGELFF. The DNA for the CDR3 is TGTGCCAGCAGTGGCCGACAGGGTTCGGCCGGGGAGCTGTTTTTT. The chain uses TRBV2 and TRBJ2-2, with 7 bases identical to TRBD1. V dropped 4 bases and J dropped 6; count of bases not matched to a gene: 8. The CDR3 is made up of 15 amino acids. Per germline, CDR1 SNHLY and CDR2 FYNNEI.

The chain joins TRBV5-6 to TRBJ2-4; TRBD1 is a possible D gene (5 bases). The ends were cut back, 5 bases at V and 0 bases at J, with 15 bases in the middle. The CDR3 runs to 16 residues. The germline V gene has CDR1 SGHDT and CDR2 YYEEEE. CDR3 in amino acids: CASRHNRLSAKNIQYF. In DNA, the CDR3 is TGTGCCAGCAGACATAACAGGCTATCAGCCAAAAACATTCAGTACTTC.

The chain has TRBV10-1 and TRBJ1-1; D call uncertain. The V end lost 2 bases, the J end lost 6 bases, and 16 bases lay between the germline ends. Germline V gene sequence: CDR1 WNHNN, CDR2 SYGVQD (reference sequence). This CDR3 has 15 residues. The CDR3 loop reads CASSEEASRSPEAFF. For the CDR3, the DNA is TGCGCCAGCAGTGAGGAGGCCTCCCGTAGCCCTGAAGCTTTCTTT.

V and J are TRBV18 and TRBJ2-2, with no clear D. The germline gives CDR1 KGHSH, CDR2 LQKENI. Between the trimmed V and J ends, which lost 2 bases and 5 bases, there was a span of 12 bases. The CDR3 has 15 amino acids. CDR3 sequence: CASSPISTETGELFF. As DNA, the CDR3 is TGTGCCAGCTCACCAATATCGACTGAGACCGGGGAGCTGTTTTTT.

This chain uses TRBV28 with TRBJ1-2; D is ambiguous. Looked up from germline, CDR1 is MDHEN and CDR2 is SYDVKM. Trimming removed 11 bases from V and 1 base from J, with 23 bases in between. This CDR3 is built from 16 residues. CDR3 protein: CAGTPWTGGLNYGYTF. The DNA of the CDR3 is TGTGCCGGCACCCCTTGGACGGGCGGACTTAACTATGGCTACACCTTC.